The 17 T cell receptor beta chains reported below all come from one sample, sequenced in a study of blood T cell repertoires in COVID-19. Produced via immunoSEQ multiplex PCR; TCRdb's table is partial and in-frame only. The sample carries approximately 130,000 clones, under 85% recorded once. Sequenced input: peripheral blood. The receptors were sampled from a man aged 35 to 55 with active or convalescent COVID-19.

This chain uses TRBV2 with TRBJ2-7, with 7 bases lining up with TRBD1. Germline V CDR1 and CDR2: SNHLY, FYNNEI. This CDR3 spans 11 amino acids. The V gene end was trimmed by 9 bases and the J gene end by 4 bases; junction bases not matched to a gene: 3. The CDR3 sequence is CASKQGYEQYF. Here the CDR3 DNA reads TGTGCCAGTAAACAGGGGTACGAGCAGTACTTC.

The genes are TRBV25-1 and TRBJ2-2; TRBD1 aligns across 10 bases. From germline, CDR1 is MGHDK and CDR2 SYGVNS. V lost 10 bases and J lost 0; bases outside the gene matches: 2. The CDR3 extends over 14 amino acids. The chain's CDR3 is CATGQGANTGELFF. CDR3 bases: TGTGCCACTGGACAGGGGGCGAACACCGGGGAGCTGTTTTTT.

This clone was detected only a few times. The chain combines TRBV18 with TRBJ2-2; TRBD1 matches at 8 bases. Looked up from germline, CDR1 is KGHSH and CDR2 is LQKENI. The CDR3 has 15 residues. Losses at the gene ends were 3 bases for V and 6 bases for J; bases not matched to a gene: 6. Written as DNA, the CDR3 is TGTGCCAGCTCACCCGGGACAGGCAAACCCGGGGAGCTGTTTTTT. Its translation: CASSPGTGKPGELFF.

The V call is TRBV18, the J call TRBJ2-1; 7 positions match TRBD1. Trimming cost V 2 bases and J 5 bases; bases outside gene matches: 3. CDR1 KGHSH and CDR2 LQKENI come from the germline V gene. CDR3 size: 14 residues. DNA for the CDR3: TGTGCCAGCTCACCAGGGACAGTTAACAATGAGCAGTTCTTC. Its translation: CASSPGTVNNEQFF.

The chain recombines TRBV2 with TRBJ1-5; D is perhaps TRBD1 (5 bases). V lost 2 bases and J 1 base, leaving 15 bases between the germline ends. CDR3 length equals 17 residues. CDR1 SNHLY and CDR2 FYNNEI come from the germline V gene. CDR3 sequence (DNA): TGTGCCAGCAGTGAAAGGCAGGGCCAGCTCAGCAATCAGCCCCAGCATTTT. Its translation is CASSERQGQLSNQPQHF.

The V call is TRBV6-4, the J call TRBJ1-3; TRBD1 matches 10 bases. With V trimmed by 6 bases and J by 3 bases, 11 bases remained unmatched. The CDR3 length is 17 residues. Germline CDR1 and CDR2: MRHNA and SNTAGT. CDR3 in amino acids: CASSLLEGQGFGNTIYF. As DNA, the CDR3 is TGTGCCAGCAGCCTTCTGGAGGGACAGGGGTTTGGAAACACCATATATTTT.

The chain links TRBV6-5 to TRBJ2-5; the match to TRBD1 covers 9 bases. The ends lost 6 bases at V and 3 bases at J; junction bases unmatched: 8. CDR1 is MNHEY and CDR2 is SVGAGI in the germline V gene. CDR3 length: 15 residues. CDR3 nucleotides: TGTGCCAGCAGCCTAACTCGGGACAGGGAAGAGACCCAGTACTTC. Residues: CASSLTRDREETQYF.

The chain employs TRBV19 and TRBJ2-7; 8 nucleotides align to TRBD1. Germline V gene sequence: CDR1 LNHDA, CDR2 SQIVND (reference sequence). V gave up 2 bases and J gave up 3 bases; unmatched junction bases: 6. The CDR3 contains 15 residues. CDR3 region: CASSIRGQVHYEQYF. In nucleotides, the CDR3 is TGTGCCAGTAGTATAAGGGGACAGGTACACTACGAGCAGTACTTC.

The J gene is TRBJ2-3, the V gene TRBV10-3; tentative D call: TRBD2 (6 bases). From germline, CDR1 is ENHRY and CDR2 SYGVKD. The CDR3 has 16 amino acids. Trimming left V 1 base short and J 0 bases short, with 11 bases between. The CDR3 coding sequence is TGTGCCATCAGTGAGTTGGGGGGACTTAGCACAGATACGCAGTATTTT. Protein sequence: CAISELGGLSTDTQYF.

The rearrangement links TRBV6-5 to TRBJ2-2; perhaps TRBD2 as D (5 bases). V lost 2 bases and J lost 7, with 8 bases in between. CDR3 size: 13 residues. Germline lookup yields CDR1 MNHEY and CDR2 SVGAGI. The CDR3 protein is CASSYDGNGELFF. The CDR3 coding sequence is TGTGCCAGCAGTTACGACGGGAACGGGGAGCTGTTTTTT.

CDR3 in DNA: TGTGCCAGCAGCCCGACTAACGGAAGATCCGAGCAGTACTTC. It encodes CASSPTNGRSEQYF. The chain uses TRBV11-2 and TRBJ2-7, with D maybe TRBD2 (5 bases). The V and J ends lost 5 bases and 6 bases respectively, with 17 bases between them. From germline, CDR1 is SGHAT and CDR2 FQNNGV. The CDR3 is 14 residues long.

The V call is TRBV24-1, the J call TRBJ1-2; 8 nucleotides line up with TRBD1. Germline CDR1 reads KGHDR; CDR2 reads SFDVKD. This CDR3 is built from 15 residues. The V and J ends lost 4 bases and 0 bases, in that order; junction bases with no gene match: 3. DNA for the CDR3: TGTGCCACCAGTGAGAGACAGGGGCCTAACTATGGCTACACCTTC. Translated, it gives CATSERQGPNYGYTF.

This chain links TRBV6-1 with TRBJ1-2, with a possible D match to TRBD1 (5 bases). Germline-derived CDR1 and CDR2 are MNHNS and SASEGT. The CDR3 has 14 residues. Trimming stripped 2 bases from V and 7 bases from J, with 14 bases between. Written as DNA, the CDR3 is TGTGCCAGCAGTGAACCCAAAGGGAGGGGTGGCTACACCTTC. As protein: CASSEPKGRGGYTF.

This clone was seen only once. Other DNA variants within this sample encode the same CDR3. CDR3 amino acids: CASSLGDYGYTF. In DNA, the CDR3 is TGTGCCAGCTCACTAGGGGACTATGGCTACACCTTC. This chain links TRBV18 with TRBJ1-2; TRBD1 might be the D (5 bases). V gave up 4 bases and J gave up 3 bases, with 6 bases separating them. The CDR3 contains 12 residues. Germline V gives CDR1 KGHSH, CDR2 LQKENI. The entire variable domain, with the rest obtained from reference TRBV18 and TRBJ1-2, is as follows: NAGVMQNPRHLVRRRGQEARLRCSPMKGHSHVYWYRQLPEEGLKFMVYLQKENIIDESGMPKERFSAEFPKEGPSILRIQQVVRGDSAAYFCASSLGDYGYTFGSGTRLTVV.

V gene TRBV11-3 combines with J gene TRBJ2-1; D is perhaps TRBD2 (5 bases). Looked up from germline, CDR1 is SGHNT and CDR2 is YENEEA. V dropped 5 bases and J dropped 4 bases, with 15 bases sitting between them. The CDR3 totals 15 residues. Written as DNA, the CDR3 is TGTGCCAGCAGCCCCGGGGAAGGGCGATACAATGAGCAGTTCTTC. It is translated as CASSPGEGRYNEQFF.

The chain is built from TRBV5-6 and TRBJ1-3; 7 bases fit TRBD1. CDR1 is SGHDT and CDR2 is YYEEEE in the germline V gene. The CDR3 totals 16 residues. Trimming removed 4 bases from V and 0 bases from J; junction bases left unmatched: 7. CDR3: CASSPTTGSSGNTIYF. CDR3 nucleotide sequence: TGTGCCAGCAGCCCTACGACAGGGTCCTCTGGAAACACCATATATTTT.

This clone has just a few counts. V usage is TRBV6-2 or TRBV6-3 and J usage is TRBJ2-3, with D perhaps TRBD2 (6 bases). V was shortened by 5 bases and J by 4 bases, with 22 bases between the two germline ends. This CDR3 has 17 amino acids. CDR1 is MNHEY and CDR2 is SVGEGT in the germline V gene. CDR3 residues: CASSPRIGGTSPDTQYF. The CDR3 bases are TGTGCCAGCAGTCCCCGTATCGGGGGTACCTCTCCAGATACGCAGTATTTT.